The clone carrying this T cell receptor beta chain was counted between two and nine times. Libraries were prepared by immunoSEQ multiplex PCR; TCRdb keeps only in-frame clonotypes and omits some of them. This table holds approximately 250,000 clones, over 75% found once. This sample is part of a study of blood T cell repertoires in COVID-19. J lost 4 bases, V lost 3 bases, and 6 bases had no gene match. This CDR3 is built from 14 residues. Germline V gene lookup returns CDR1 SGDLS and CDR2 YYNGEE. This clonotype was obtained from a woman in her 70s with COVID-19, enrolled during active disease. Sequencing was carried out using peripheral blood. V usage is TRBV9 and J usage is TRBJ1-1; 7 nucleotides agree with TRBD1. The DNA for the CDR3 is TGTGCCAGCAGCGCCCTCGGGACAGCCACTGAAGCTTTCTTT. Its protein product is CASSALGTATEAFF.